These T cell receptor beta chains were read from a single sample in a study of T cell responses to AZD1222 COVID-19 vaccine. TCRdb keeps only in-frame clones here, not all; method: immunoSEQ multiplex PCR. Here the sample spans 90,000 to 100,000 clones, 85% to 90% being singletons. Material: peripheral blood, obtained 28 days after the second AZD1222 dose. The receptors originated from an adult who received the AZD1222 COVID-19 vaccine. CDR3s include the opening cysteine and the closing phenylalanine or tryptophan. D genes are given only for firm matches. For some rows the clone size is stated as once, few or many, or as a class when expanded; others skip it.

j_call	v_call	d_call	clone_size	cdr3_nt	cdr3_aa
TRBJ2-5	TRBV5-1	TRBD2	NA	TGCGCCAGCAGCTCCGGATTCGCTAGCGGGAGTGGGGAGACCCAGTACTTC	CASSSGFASGSGETQYF
TRBJ1-4	TRBV19	TRBD1	NA	TGTGCCAGCAAAGACAGGGGCTTTATTGAAAAACTGTTTTTT	CASKDRGFIEKLFF
TRBJ1-2	TRBV2	TRBD1	NA	TGTGCCAGCAGGAGGACAGGAGCCGGCTATGGCTACACCTTC	CASRRTGAGYGYTF
TRBJ1-3	TRBV4-1	NA	NA	TGCGCCAGCAGCCAAGATGAGCCCCCGGGGACTGGAAACACCATATATTTT	CASSQDEPPGTGNTIYF
TRBJ2-1	TRBV3-1/TRBV3-2	TRBD2	NA	TGTGCCAGCAGCCAAGATCCCGGACTAGCGGTATACAATGAGCAGTTCTTC	CASSQDPGLAVYNEQFF
TRBJ1-2	TRBV6-5	NA	once	TGTGCCAGCAGACAGGGACGTGGCTACACCTTC	CASRQGRGYTF
TRBJ2-3	TRBV2	NA	NA	TGTGCCAGCCGGGGACGGTTGGAAGATACGCAGTATTTT	CASRGRLEDTQYF
TRBJ2-1	TRBV10-3	NA	once	TGTGCCATCAGTGGAGGGAGGGCAGGGGGCTCCTATGAGCAGTTCTTC	CAISGGRAGGSYEQFF
TRBJ1-1	TRBV5-1	NA	NA	TGCGCCAGCAGGTTGACAGAGATGAACACTGAAGCTTTCTTT	CASRLTEMNTEAFF
TRBJ2-1	TRBV19	NA	NA	TGTGCCAGTAGACAGGCCTACTACAATGAGCAGTTCTTC	CASRQAYYNEQFF
TRBJ1-6	TRBV28	NA	NA	TGTGCCAGCAGCGCGCCCCGACTGAGTAATTCACCCCTCCACTTT	CASSAPRLSNSPLHF
TRBJ2-7	TRBV27	TRBD2	NA	TGTGCCAGCAGCTTCGGGAGGTCCTACGAGCAGTACTTC	CASSFGRSYEQYF
TRBJ2-2	TRBV29-1	TRBD1	NA	TGCAGCGTTCGAGGACAGGGGCCGTTCGCGAACACCGGGGAGCTGTTTTTT	CSVRGQGPFANTGELFF
TRBJ2-5	TRBV5-4	TRBD1	NA	TGTGCCAGCAGCCCGGACAGGGGTCGGGAGACCCAGTACTTC	CASSPDRGRETQYF
TRBJ2-3	TRBV21-1	NA	NA	TGTGCCAGCAGCAAATTACGACTAGCGGGGCCAGATACGCAGTATTTT	CASSKLRLAGPDTQYF
TRBJ2-2	TRBV4-1	TRBD1	NA	TGCGCCAGCAGCCAAGCTACCGGGACAGCGAACACCGGGGAGCTGTTTTTT	CASSQATGTANTGELFF
TRBJ1-1	TRBV6-2/TRBV6-3	NA	NA	TGTGCCAGCAGCCGACGGGGACACGATGTCTTT	CASSRRGHDVF
TRBJ1-1	TRBV7-3	NA	NA	TGTGCCAGCAGCTTAGGGCGGACGAACACTGAAGCTTTCTTT	CASSLGRTNTEAFF
TRBJ2-1	TRBV5-1	TRBD2	few	TGCGCCAGCAGCTCCAATAGCGGGAGTTCCTACAATGAGCAGTTCTTC	CASSSNSGSSYNEQFF
TRBJ1-4	TRBV24-1	NA	NA	TGTGCCACCAGCCACCGGGTTTCTGAAAAACTGTTTTTT	CATSHRVSEKLFF
TRBJ1-6	TRBV3-1/TRBV3-2	NA	NA	TGTGCCAGCAGCCACCAGGGAACGGGTTCACCCCTCCACTTT	CASSHQGTGSPLHF
TRBJ2-7	TRBV19	TRBD1	NA	TGTGCCAGTAGTATACGAGGGGGCGGGACAGGGTTCTACGAGCAGTACTTC	CASSIRGGGTGFYEQYF
TRBJ1-2	TRBV5-8	NA	NA	TGTGCCAGCAGCGCACGATCCGGGACGGGTGGCTACACCTTC	CASSARSGTGGYTF
TRBJ2-1	TRBV4-2	TRBD2	NA	TGTGCCAGCAGCGGGCGAAGCGGGAGCGAGCAGTTCTTC	CASSGRSGSEQFF
TRBJ2-2	TRBV7-8	TRBD2	NA	TGTGCCAGCAGCTTAGCGACCCCGTGGGGCGGGAGGGCCAACACCGGGGAGCTGTTTTTT	CASSLATPWGGRANTGELFF
TRBJ2-5	TRBV30	TRBD1	NA	TGTGCCTGGTGCCCCGGGACAGGGTTCCGGGGGGAGACCCAGTACTTC	CAWCPGTGFRGETQYF
TRBJ1-4	TRBV6-5	NA	NA	TGTGCCAGCCTCGGGTCGGGGCAGATTAATGAAAAACTGTTTTTT	CASLGSGQINEKLFF
TRBJ2-5	TRBV5-1	NA	NA	TGCGCCAGCAGCTTTCAAGAGACCCAGTACTTC	CASSFQETQYF
TRBJ1-6	TRBV2	NA	NA	TGTGCCAGCAGATCTCAACAGGGAAACTCACCCCTCCACTTT	CASRSQQGNSPLHF
TRBJ2-1	TRBV7-3	TRBD2	NA	TGTGCCAGCAGCTTAATTAGCGGGTATAGGAATGAGCAGTTCTTC	CASSLISGYRNEQFF
TRBJ2-3	TRBV19	NA	NA	TGTGCCAGTAGTATTGTTTGGGGTTCGGAGGTGGATACGCAGTATTTT	CASSIVWGSEVDTQYF
TRBJ2-7	TRBV2	TRBD1	NA	TGTGCCAGCAGGTTACAGGGGAGAATCTCTCACGAGCAGTACTTC	CASRLQGRISHEQYF
TRBJ1-1	TRBV27	NA	once	TGTGCCAGCAGTTCCAGGACTTTAGGGAACACTGAAGCTTTCTTT	CASSSRTLGNTEAFF
TRBJ2-7	TRBV7-7	TRBD2	NA	TGTGCCAGCAGCTTAGCGTCTTACCCCCCCGGACTAGCGGGTCTATATACCTACGAGCAGTACTTC	CASSLASYPPGLAGLYTYEQYF
TRBJ2-1	TRBV6-1	NA	NA	TGTGCCAGCAGTGAATACGCGCGCGGTGAGCAGTTCTTC	CASSEYARGEQFF
TRBJ1-2	TRBV7-2	TRBD1	NA	TGTGCCAGCAGCTCGGGACAGGGTGGGGGCTACACCTTC	CASSSGQGGGYTF
TRBJ1-1	TRBV6-6	NA	NA	TGTGCCATAGGATCGCTGGACCGGAACACTGAAGCTTTCTTT	CAIGSLDRNTEAFF
TRBJ1-1	TRBV11-2	NA	NA	TGTGCCAGCAGCCCCTGGACCCCTAGGAACACTGAAGCTTTCTTT	CASSPWTPRNTEAFF
TRBJ2-7	TRBV30	NA	NA	TGTGCCTGGAGTGTAACGGGTCCTAACGAGCAGTACTTC	CAWSVTGPNEQYF
TRBJ2-2	TRBV7-9	NA	NA	TGTGCCAGCTCGAGGGACACCGGGGAGCTGTTTTTT	CASSRDTGELFF
TRBJ2-1	TRBV27	NA	NA	TGTGCCAGCAGTTTAGCCGGGAATGAGCAGTTCTTC	CASSLAGNEQFF
TRBJ1-6	TRBV9	NA	NA	TGTGCCAGCAGCCCCCATCCGGACAGCGAGTCACCCCTCCACTTT	CASSPHPDSESPLHF
TRBJ1-1	TRBV7-2	TRBD1	NA	TGTGCCAGCAGCCCTGAGGCAGGGGGCACTGAAGCTTTCTTT	CASSPEAGGTEAFF
TRBJ2-2	TRBV5-4	NA	once	TGTGCCAGCAGCTCTGGCGTCAGCAACACCGGGGAGCTGTTTTTT	CASSSGVSNTGELFF
TRBJ2-3	TRBV11-3	NA	NA	TGTGCCAGCAGCCCCCGTGGGGGGCAAGCAGATACGCAGTATTTT	CASSPRGGQADTQYF
TRBJ2-3	TRBV6-5	NA	NA	TGTGCCAGCAGTTCCTACGACATTGGGGCCACAGATACGCAGTATTTT	CASSSYDIGATDTQYF
TRBJ1-6	TRBV20-1	TRBD1	NA	TGCAGTGCTAGTTTTTCGGGACAGAAAAATTCACCCCTCCACTTT	CSASFSGQKNSPLHF
TRBJ1-2	TRBV18	TRBD1	NA	TGTGCCAGCTCACTGGCAGGGGGCGCGCAGGGCTACACCTTC	CASSLAGGAQGYTF
TRBJ2-3	TRBV15	TRBD2	NA	TGTGCCACCAGCAGACTAGCGGCTAGCACAGATACGCAGTATTTT	CATSRLAASTDTQYF
TRBJ2-1	TRBV30	NA	NA	TGTGCCTGGACGGGAGGACAGACGACAATTCCTTACAATGAGCAGTTCTTC	CAWTGGQTTIPYNEQFF
TRBJ1-4	TRBV27	NA	NA	TGTGCCAGCCGCCCGGGGAATTTTGAAAAACTGTTTTTT	CASRPGNFEKLFF
TRBJ1-2	TRBV20-1	NA	NA	TGCAGTGCTAGTTTAGGAATTGGAGTGGAGGTCTACACCTTC	CSASLGIGVEVYTF
TRBJ1-6	TRBV7-3	NA	NA	TGTGCCAGCAGCTTAAGCGCAAGTTCACCCCTCCACTTT	CASSLSASSPLHF
TRBJ2-3	TRBV5-4	NA	NA	TGTGCCAGCAGCTCCGGGGCGAAAAGAAGCACAGATACGCAGTATTTT	CASSSGAKRSTDTQYF
TRBJ2-3	TRBV7-2	TRBD2	once	TGTGCCAGCAGCGTGGGGACTAGCGTTGGGTCAGATACGCAGTATTTT	CASSVGTSVGSDTQYF
TRBJ1-5	TRBV24-1	NA	NA	TGTGCCACCAGTGGGGGGAATCAGCCCCAGCATTTT	CATSGGNQPQHF
TRBJ1-2	TRBV4-1	NA	NA	TGCGCCAGCAGCCAAGTCCTGCGCGGGGGGCACTCTGGCTACACCTTC	CASSQVLRGGHSGYTF
TRBJ2-5	TRBV10-1	NA	NA	TGCGCCAGCAGTGAGTCGCAGGGGCTGGGAGAGACCCAGTACTTC	CASSESQGLGETQYF